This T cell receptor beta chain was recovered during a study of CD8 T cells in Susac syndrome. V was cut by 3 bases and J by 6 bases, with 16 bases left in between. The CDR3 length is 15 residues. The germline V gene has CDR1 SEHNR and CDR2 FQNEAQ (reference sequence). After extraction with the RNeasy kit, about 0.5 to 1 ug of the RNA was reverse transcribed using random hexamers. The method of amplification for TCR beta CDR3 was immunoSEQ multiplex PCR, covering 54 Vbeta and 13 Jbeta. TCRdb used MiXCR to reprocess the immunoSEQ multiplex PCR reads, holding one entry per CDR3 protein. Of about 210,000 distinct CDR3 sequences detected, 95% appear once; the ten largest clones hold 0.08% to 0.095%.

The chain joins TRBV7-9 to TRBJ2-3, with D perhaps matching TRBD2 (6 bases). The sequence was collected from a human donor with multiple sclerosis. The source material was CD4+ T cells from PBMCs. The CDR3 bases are TGTGCCAGCAGCTTTTGGACTGGCGGAGGGGATACGCAGTATTTT. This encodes CASSFWTGGGDTQYF.